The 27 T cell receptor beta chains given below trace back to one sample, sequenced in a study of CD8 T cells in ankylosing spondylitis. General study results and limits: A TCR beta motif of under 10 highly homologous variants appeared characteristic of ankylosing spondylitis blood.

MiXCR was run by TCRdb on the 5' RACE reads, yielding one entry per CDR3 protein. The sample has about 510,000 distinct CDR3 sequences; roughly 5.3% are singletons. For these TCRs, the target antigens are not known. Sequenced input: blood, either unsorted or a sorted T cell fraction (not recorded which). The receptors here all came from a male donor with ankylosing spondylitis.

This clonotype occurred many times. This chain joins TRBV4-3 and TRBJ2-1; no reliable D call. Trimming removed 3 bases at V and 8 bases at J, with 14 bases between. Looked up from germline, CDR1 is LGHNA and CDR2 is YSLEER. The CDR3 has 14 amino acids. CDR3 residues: CASSQERIAHEQFF. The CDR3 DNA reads TGCGCCAGCAGCCAGGAGCGTATCGCACATGAGCAGTTCTTC.

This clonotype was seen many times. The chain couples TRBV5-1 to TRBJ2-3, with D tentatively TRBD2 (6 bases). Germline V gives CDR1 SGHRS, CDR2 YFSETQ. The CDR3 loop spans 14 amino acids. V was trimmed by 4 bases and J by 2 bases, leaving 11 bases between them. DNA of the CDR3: TGCGCCAGCAGCCAAACTAGCCCCACAGATACGCAGTATTTT. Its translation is CASSQTSPTDTQYF.

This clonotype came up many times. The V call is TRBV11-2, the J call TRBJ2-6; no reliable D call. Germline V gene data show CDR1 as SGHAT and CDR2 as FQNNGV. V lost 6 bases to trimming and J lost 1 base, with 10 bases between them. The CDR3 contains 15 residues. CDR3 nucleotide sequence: TGTGCCAGCAGTTACCCAGCTTCTGGGGCCAACGTCCTGACTTTC. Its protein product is CASSYPASGANVLTF.

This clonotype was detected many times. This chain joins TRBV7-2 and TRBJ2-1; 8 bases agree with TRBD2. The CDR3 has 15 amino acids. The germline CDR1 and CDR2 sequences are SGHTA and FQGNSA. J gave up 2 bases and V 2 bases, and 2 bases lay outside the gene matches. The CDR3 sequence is CASSLLLAAYNEQFF. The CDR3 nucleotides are TGTGCCAGCAGCTTATTACTAGCGGCCTACAATGAGCAGTTCTTC.

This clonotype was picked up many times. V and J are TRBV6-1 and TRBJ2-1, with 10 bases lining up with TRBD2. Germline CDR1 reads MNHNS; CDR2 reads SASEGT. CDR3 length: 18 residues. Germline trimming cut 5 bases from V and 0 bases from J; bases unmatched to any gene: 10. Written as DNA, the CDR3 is TGTGCCAGCAGTCTAAGCGGGAGGGCCTCCAGCTCCTACAATGAGCAGTTCTTC. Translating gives CASSLSGRASSSYNEQFF.

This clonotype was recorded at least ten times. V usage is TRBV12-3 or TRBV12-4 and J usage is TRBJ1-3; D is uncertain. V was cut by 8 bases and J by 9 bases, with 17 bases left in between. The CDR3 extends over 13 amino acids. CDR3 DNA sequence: TGTGCCAGCGGCCGAGGAATGTGGTTCACCATATATTTT. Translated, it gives CASGRGMWFTIYF.

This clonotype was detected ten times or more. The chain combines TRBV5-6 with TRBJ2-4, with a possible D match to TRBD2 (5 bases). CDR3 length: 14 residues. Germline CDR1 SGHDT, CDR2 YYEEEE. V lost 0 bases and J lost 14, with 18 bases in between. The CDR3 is CASSLGRRHRAEYF. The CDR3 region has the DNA TGTGCCAGCAGCTTGGGTCGGAGGCATAGGGCAGAGTACTTC.

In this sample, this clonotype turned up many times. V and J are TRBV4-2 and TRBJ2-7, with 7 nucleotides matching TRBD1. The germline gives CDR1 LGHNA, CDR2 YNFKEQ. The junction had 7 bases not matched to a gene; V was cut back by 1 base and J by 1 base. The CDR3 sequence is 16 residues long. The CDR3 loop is CASSQGRRQGSYEQYF. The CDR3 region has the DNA TGTGCCAGCAGCCAAGGACGAAGACAGGGTTCCTACGAGCAGTACTTC.

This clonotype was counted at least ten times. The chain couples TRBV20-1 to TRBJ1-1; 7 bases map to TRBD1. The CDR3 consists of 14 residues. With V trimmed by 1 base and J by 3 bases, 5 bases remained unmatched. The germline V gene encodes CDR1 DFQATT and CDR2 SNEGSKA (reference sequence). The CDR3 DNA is TGCAGTGCTAGAGGGACAGGATTATACACTGAAGCTTTCTTT. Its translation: CSARGTGLYTEAFF.

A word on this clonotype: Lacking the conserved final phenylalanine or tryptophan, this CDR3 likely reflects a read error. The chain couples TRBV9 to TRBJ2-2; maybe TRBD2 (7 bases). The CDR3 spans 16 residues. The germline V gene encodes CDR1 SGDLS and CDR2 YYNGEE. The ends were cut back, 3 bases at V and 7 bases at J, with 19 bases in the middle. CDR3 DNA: TGTGCCAGCAGCGACCTGCGGCGGGGGCCAATCGGGGAGCTGTTTGTT. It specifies CASSDLRRGPIGELFV.

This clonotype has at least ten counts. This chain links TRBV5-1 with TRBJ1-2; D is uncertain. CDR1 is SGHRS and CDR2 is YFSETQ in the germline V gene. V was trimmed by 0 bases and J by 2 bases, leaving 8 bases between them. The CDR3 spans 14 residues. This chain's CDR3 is CASSLVGPNYGYTF. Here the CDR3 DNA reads TGCGCCAGCAGCTTGGTCGGGCCCAACTATGGCTACACCTTC.

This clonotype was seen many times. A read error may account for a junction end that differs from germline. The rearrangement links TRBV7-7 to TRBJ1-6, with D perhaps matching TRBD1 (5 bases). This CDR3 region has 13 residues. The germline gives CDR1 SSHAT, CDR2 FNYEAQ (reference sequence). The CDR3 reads CASSDRRGSPLHF. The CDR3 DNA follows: TGTGCTAGCAGCGACCGTCGGGGGTCACCCCTCCACTTT.

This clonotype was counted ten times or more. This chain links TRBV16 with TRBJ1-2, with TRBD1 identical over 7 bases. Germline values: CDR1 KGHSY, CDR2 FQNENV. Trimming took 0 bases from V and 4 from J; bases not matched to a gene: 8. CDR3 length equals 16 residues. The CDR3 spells CASSQSWDSTIYGYTF. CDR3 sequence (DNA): TGTGCCAGCAGCCAATCTTGGGACAGTACTATCTATGGCTACACCTTC. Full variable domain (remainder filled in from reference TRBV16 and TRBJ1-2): GEEVAQTPKHLVRGEGQKAKLYCAPIKGHSYVFWYQQVLKNEFKFLISFQNENVFDETGMPKERFSAKCLPNSPCSLEIQATKLEDSAVYFCASSQSWDSTIYGYTFGSGTRLTVV.

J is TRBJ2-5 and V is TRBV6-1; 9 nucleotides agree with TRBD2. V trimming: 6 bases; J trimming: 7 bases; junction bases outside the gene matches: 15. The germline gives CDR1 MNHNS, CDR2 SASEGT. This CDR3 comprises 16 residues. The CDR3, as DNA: TGTGCCAGCAGCCGCCGGGGTGTAGCGGGAGTCGGGACCCAGTACTTC. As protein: CASSRRGVAGVGTQYF.

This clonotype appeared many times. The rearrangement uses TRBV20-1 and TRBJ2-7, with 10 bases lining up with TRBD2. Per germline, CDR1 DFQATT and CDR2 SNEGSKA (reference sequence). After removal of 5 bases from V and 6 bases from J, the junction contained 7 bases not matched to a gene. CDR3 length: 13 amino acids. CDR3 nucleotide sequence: TGCAGTGCTCTCAGGACTAGCGGAGGCGAGCAGTACTTC. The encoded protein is CSALRTSGGEQYF.

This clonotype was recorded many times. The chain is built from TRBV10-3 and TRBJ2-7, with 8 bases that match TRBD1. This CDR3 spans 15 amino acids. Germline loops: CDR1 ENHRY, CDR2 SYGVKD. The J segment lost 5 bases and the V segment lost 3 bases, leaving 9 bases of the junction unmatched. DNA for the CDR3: TGTGCCATCAGTGAAACCCGGACAGGGCTCCACGAGCAGTACTTC. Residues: CAISETRTGLHEQYF.

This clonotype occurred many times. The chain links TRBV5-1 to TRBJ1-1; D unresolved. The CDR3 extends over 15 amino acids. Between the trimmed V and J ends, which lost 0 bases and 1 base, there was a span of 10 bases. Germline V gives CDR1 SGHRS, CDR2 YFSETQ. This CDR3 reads CASSLVPVRNTEAFF. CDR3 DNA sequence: TGCGCCAGCAGCTTGGTCCCGGTTAGGAACACTGAAGCTTTCTTT.

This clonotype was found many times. CDR3 loop: CASSDQKRTGYGYTF. The CDR3 nucleotides are TGCGCCAGCAGCGATCAAAAGAGGACAGGATACGGCTACACCTTC. The rearrangement joins TRBV5-1 to TRBJ1-2, with 7 positions matching TRBD1. The J segment lost 8 bases and the V segment lost 4 bases, leaving 14 bases of the junction unmatched. The CDR3 spans 15 residues. Germline V gene data show CDR1 as SGHRS and CDR2 as YFSETQ.

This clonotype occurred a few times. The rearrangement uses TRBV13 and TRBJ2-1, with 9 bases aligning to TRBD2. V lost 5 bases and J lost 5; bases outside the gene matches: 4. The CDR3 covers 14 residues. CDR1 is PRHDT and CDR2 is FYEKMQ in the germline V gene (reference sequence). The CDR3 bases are TGTGCCAGCAGCCCGGGACTAGCCCACAATGAGCAGTTCTTC. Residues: CASSPGLAHNEQFF.

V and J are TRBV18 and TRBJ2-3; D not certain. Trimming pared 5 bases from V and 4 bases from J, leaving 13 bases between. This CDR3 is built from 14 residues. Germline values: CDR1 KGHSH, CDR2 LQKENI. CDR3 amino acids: CASSSTPSPDTQYF. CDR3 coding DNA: TGTGCCAGCTCATCTACACCGTCCCCAGATACGCAGTATTTT.

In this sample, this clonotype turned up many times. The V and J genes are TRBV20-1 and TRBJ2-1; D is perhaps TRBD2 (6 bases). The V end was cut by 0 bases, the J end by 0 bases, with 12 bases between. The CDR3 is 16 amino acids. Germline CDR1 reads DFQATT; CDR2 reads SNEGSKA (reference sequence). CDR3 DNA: TGCAGTGCTAGAGATCGCCGGGGGAGCTCCTACAATGAGCAGTTCTTC. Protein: CSARDRRGSSYNEQFF.

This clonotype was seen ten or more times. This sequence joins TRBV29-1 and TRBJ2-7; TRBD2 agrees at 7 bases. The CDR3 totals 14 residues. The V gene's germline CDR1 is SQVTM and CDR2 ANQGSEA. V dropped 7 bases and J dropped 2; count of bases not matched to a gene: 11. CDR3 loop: CSAYAPGLPYEQYF. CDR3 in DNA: TGCAGCGCCTATGCTCCGGGACTACCCTACGAGCAGTACTTC.

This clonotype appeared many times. The CDR3, as DNA: TGTGCCAGCTCACCACGGGCAGGGGCTCGGGATTCGAACTATGGCTACACCTTC. This sequence encodes CASSPRAGARDSNYGYTF. The chain is built from TRBV18 and TRBJ1-2; D might be TRBD1 (6 bases). This CDR3 has 18 residues. Trimming shortened V by 1 base and J by 2 bases, and 20 bases separated the two germline ends. Germline V gives CDR1 KGHSH, CDR2 LQKENI.

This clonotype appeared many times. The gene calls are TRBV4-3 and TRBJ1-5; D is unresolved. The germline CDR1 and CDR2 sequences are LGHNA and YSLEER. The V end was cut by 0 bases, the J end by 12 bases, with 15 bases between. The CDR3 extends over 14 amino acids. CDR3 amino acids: CASSQDRNGLHQHF. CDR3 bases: TGCGCCAGCAGCCAAGATCGTAACGGGCTCCACCAGCATTTT.

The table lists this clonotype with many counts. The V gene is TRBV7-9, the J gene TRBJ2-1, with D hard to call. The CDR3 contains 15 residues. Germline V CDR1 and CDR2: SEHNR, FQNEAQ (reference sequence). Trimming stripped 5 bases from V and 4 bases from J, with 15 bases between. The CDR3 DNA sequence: TGTGCCAGCAGCCCCCTGGGCACTCCGTACAATGAGCAGTTCTTC. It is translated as CASSPLGTPYNEQFF.

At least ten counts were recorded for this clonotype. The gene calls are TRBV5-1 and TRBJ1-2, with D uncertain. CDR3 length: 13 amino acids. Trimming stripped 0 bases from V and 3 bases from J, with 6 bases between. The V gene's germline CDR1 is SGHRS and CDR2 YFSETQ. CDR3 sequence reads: CASSLVADYGYTF. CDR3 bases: TGCGCCAGCAGCTTGGTGGCAGACTATGGCTACACCTTC.

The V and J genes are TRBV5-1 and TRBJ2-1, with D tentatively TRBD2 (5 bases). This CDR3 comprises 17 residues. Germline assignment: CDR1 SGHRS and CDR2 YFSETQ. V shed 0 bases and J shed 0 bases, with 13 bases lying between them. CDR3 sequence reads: CASSLAPTSDSYNEQFF. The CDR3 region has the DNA TGCGCCAGCAGCTTGGCCCCTACTAGTGACTCCTACAATGAGCAGTTCTTC.